These 31 T cell receptor beta chains share one sample of origin, sequenced in a study of blood T cell repertoires in COVID-19. The repertoire was sequenced with immunoSEQ multiplex PCR; TCRdb's copy has only in-frame clones and lacks some. The sample has roughly 200,000 clones; 80% to 90% are singletons. Sequencing used PBMCs or T cells enriched from blood (not recorded which). Receptors originate from a woman aged 25-40 years who had been exposed to COVID-19.

V is TRBV7-9 and J is TRBJ2-1, with 7 positions matching TRBD2. The CDR3 runs 16 residues. J was trimmed by 5 bases and V by 3 bases; bases with no gene match: 10. The germline gives CDR1 SEHNR, CDR2 FQNEAQ (reference sequence). This CDR3 reads CASSLGGSPGHNEQFF. In nucleotides, the CDR3 is TGTGCCAGCAGCTTGGGGGGGTCCCCCGGACACAATGAGCAGTTCTTC.

The rearrangement joins TRBV9 to TRBJ1-6, with D maybe TRBD1 (6 bases). In germline, CDR1 is SGDLS, CDR2 YYNGEE. The CDR3 extends over 17 amino acids. The ends were cut back, 4 bases at V and 0 bases at J, with 14 bases in the middle. The CDR3 DNA reads as TGTGCCAGCAGCACGGACAGCCTGAGCTCCTATAATTCACCCCTCCACTTT. This sequence encodes CASSTDSLSSYNSPLHF.

J is TRBJ1-1 and V is TRBV9, with D unresolved. The V end lost 0 bases, the J end lost 3 bases, and 12 bases lay between the germline ends. CDR1 SGDLS and CDR2 YYNGEE come from the germline V gene. CDR3 length: 15 amino acids. CDR3 amino acids: CASSVEGGFYTEAFF. CDR3 DNA: TGTGCCAGCAGCGTAGAGGGAGGGTTCTACACTGAAGCTTTCTTT.

The rearrangement uses TRBV6-5 and TRBJ2-7, with TRBD1 matching over 7 bases. The germline gives CDR1 MNHEY, CDR2 SVGAGI. The CDR3 extends over 12 amino acids. Germline trimming cut 6 bases from V and 6 bases from J; bases unmatched to any gene: 5. CDR3 residues: CASSVQGFEQYF. The CDR3, as DNA: TGTGCCAGCAGCGTACAGGGGTTCGAGCAGTACTTC.

The chain carries TRBV24-1 and TRBJ1-2; D is perhaps TRBD1 (5 bases). The CDR3 length is 12 residues. Germline V gives CDR1 KGHDR, CDR2 SFDVKD. V gave up 4 bases and J gave up 5 bases, with 7 bases separating them. CDR3 sequence reads: CATSESGYGYTF. Written as DNA, the CDR3 is TGTGCCACCAGTGAGTCAGGGTATGGCTACACCTTC.

V usage is TRBV9 and J usage is TRBJ1-2, with 7 bases lining up with TRBD1. The V gene end was trimmed by 5 bases and the J gene end by 4 bases; junction bases not matched to a gene: 8. The CDR3 has 14 amino acids. Germline V CDR1 and CDR2: SGDLS, YYNGEE. The CDR3 DNA follows: TGTGCCAGCAGATCGCCCGGGACAGTCTATGGCTACACCTTC. Residues: CASRSPGTVYGYTF. Variable domain in full (rest from reference TRBV9 and TRBJ1-2): DSGVTQTPKHLITATGQRVTLRCSPRSGDLSVYWYQQSLDQGLQFLIQYYNGEERAKGNILERFSAQQFPDLHSELNLSSLELGDSALYFCASRSPGTVYGYTFGSGTRLTVV.

The rearrangement links TRBV7-9 to TRBJ1-4; D may be TRBD1 (6 bases). The germline V gene has CDR1 SEHNR and CDR2 FQNEAQ (reference sequence). Trimming took 2 bases from V and 7 from J, leaving 14 bases between them. This CDR3 has 15 residues. CDR3 in DNA: TGTGCCAGCAGCTTAAAGATGAGCAGGGGTGAAAAACTGTTTTTT. It codes for CASSLKMSRGEKLFF.

This chain uses TRBV5-1 with TRBJ2-1; weak D call: TRBD1 (5 bases). This CDR3 spans 14 amino acids. The germline V gene encodes CDR1 SGHRS and CDR2 YFSETQ. V lost 2 bases, J lost 12 bases, and 18 bases lay in between. The CDR3 region has the DNA TGCGCCAGCAGCTTCTCGGCGCAAGGGCAGGGGCAGTTCTTC. Protein product: CASSFSAQGQGQFF.

The V and J genes are TRBV6-5 and TRBJ1-2; D possibly corresponds to TRBD1 (6 bases). The CDR3 consists of 13 residues. The germline V gene encodes CDR1 MNHEY and CDR2 SVGAGI. V was pared by 6 bases and J by 3 bases, with 11 bases between. The CDR3 sequence: CASSTGSDYGYTF. In nucleotides, the CDR3 is TGTGCCAGCAGCACAGGGAGCGACTATGGCTACACCTTC.

This rearrangement joins TRBV30 to TRBJ2-3; tentative D call: TRBD1 (6 bases). The CDR3 covers 14 residues. V was shortened by 4 bases and J by 9 bases, with 20 bases between the two germline ends. Germline lookup yields CDR1 GTSNPN and CDR2 SVGIG (reference sequence). CDR3 residues: CAWTGQGKDRTQYF. As DNA, the CDR3 is TGTGCCTGGACGGGCCAGGGGAAGGATCGGACGCAGTATTTT.

The chain joins TRBV5-1 to TRBJ1-6; D is unresolved. Germline V lookup: CDR1 SGHRS, CDR2 YFSETQ. The CDR3 is 14 residues long. Trimming stripped 1 base from V and 7 bases from J, with 9 bases between. Here the CDR3 reads CASSLTTGNSPLHF. For the CDR3, the DNA is TGCGCCAGCAGCTTGACGACGGGGAATTCACCCCTCCACTTT.

This rearrangement joins TRBV7-9 to TRBJ1-2; TRBD1 agrees at 8 bases. CDR1 is SEHNR, CDR2 FQNEAQ, per germline (reference sequence). CDR3 length: 14 residues. V shed 2 bases and J 8 bases; nucleotides not matched to a gene: 7. CDR3: CASSLSGGAGGYTF. The DNA of the CDR3 is TGTGCCAGCAGCTTATCAGGGGGCGCGGGCGGCTACACCTTC. Full variable domain (missing parts from reference TRBV7-9 and TRBJ1-2): DTGVSQNPRHKITKRGQNVTFRCDPISEHNRLYWYRQTLGQGPEFLTYFQNEAQLEKSRLLSDRFSAERPKGSFSTLEIQRTEQGDSAMYLCASSLSGGAGGYTFGSGTRLTVV.

This chain joins TRBV19 and TRBJ2-1, with D possibly being TRBD1 (8 bases). CDR3 size: 17 residues. V was cut by 2 bases and J by 8 bases, with 22 bases left in between. In germline, CDR1 is LNHDA, CDR2 SQIVND (reference sequence). This chain's CDR3 is CASSITAGQALVDEQFF. DNA for the CDR3: TGTGCCAGTAGTATAACAGCGGGACAGGCCCTGGTCGATGAGCAGTTCTTC.

The genes are TRBV5-1 and TRBJ1-1, with D possibly TRBD1 on 5 matching bases. CDR1 SGHRS and CDR2 YFSETQ come from the germline V gene. The CDR3 length is 13 residues. The ends were cut back, 1 base at V and 5 bases at J, with 9 bases in the middle. The CDR3 sequence is CASSLQGGTEAFF. The DNA of the CDR3 is TGCGCCAGCAGCTTGCAGGGCGGAACTGAAGCTTTCTTT.

This chain's CDR3 is CSATGGGYTF. DNA of the CDR3: TGCAGCGCCACAGGGGGCGGCTACACCTTC. The V and J genes are TRBV29-1 and TRBJ1-2, with 9 bases fitting TRBD1. The CDR3 length is 10 residues. CDR1 and CDR2 (germline): SQVTM, ANQGSEA. The V segment lost 7 bases and the J segment 8 bases; nucleotides outside the gene matches: 2.

The chain carries TRBV5-1 and TRBJ2-3, with 13 bases that match TRBD2. V shed 4 bases and J 7 bases; nucleotides not matched to a gene: 6. Germline V gives CDR1 SGHRS, CDR2 YFSETQ. The CDR3 loop spans 15 amino acids. This chain's CDR3 is CASSLGTSGVNTQYF. The CDR3 nucleotides read TGCGCCAGCAGCCTCGGGACTAGCGGGGTGAATACGCAGTATTTT.

This sequence joins TRBV14 and TRBJ1-1; 7 bases agree with TRBD1. V was clipped by 1 base and J by 1 base; unmatched bases: 3. The CDR3 is 15 amino acids. The germline CDR1 and CDR2 sequences are SGHDN and FVKESK. CDR3 sequence: CASSQVHRGNTEAFF. CDR3 sequence (DNA): TGTGCCAGCAGCCAAGTACACAGGGGGAACACTGAAGCTTTCTTT.

This chain uses TRBV10-3 with TRBJ2-3; 9 nucleotides agree with TRBD1. Trimming cost V 6 bases and J 6 bases; bases outside gene matches: 13. The germline gives CDR1 ENHRY, CDR2 SYGVKD. This CDR3 contains 16 residues. The CDR3 DNA sequence: TGTGCCATCAGACGAGGGGGGACAGGGCAGGAGGATACGCAGTATTTT. Encoded protein: CAIRRGGTGQEDTQYF.

On this clone: This sample includes further DNA sequences coding for the same CDR3. This chain joins TRBV2 and TRBJ1-2; tentatively, D is TRBD1 (6 bases). This CDR3 has 13 amino acids. Germline V gene sequence: CDR1 SNHLY, CDR2 FYNNEI. Trimming left V 2 bases short and J 4 bases short, with 8 bases between. CDR3 DNA: TGTGCCAGCAGTGAAAGACAGGTCTATGGCTACACCTTC. Translating gives CASSERQVYGYTF.

This clone occurred once. The chain has TRBV24-1 and TRBJ1-2; possibly TRBD1 for D (5 bases). The CDR3 sequence is 15 residues long. Germline CDR1 is KGHDR and CDR2 is SFDVKD. V was pared by 0 bases and J by 5 bases, with 12 bases between. In DNA, the CDR3 is TGTGCCACCAGTGATTTGCGAAAAGCAGGGTATGGCTACACCTTC. Translated, it gives CATSDLRKAGYGYTF.

This chain connects TRBV25-1 to TRBJ1-4; D ambiguous. Germline-derived CDR1 and CDR2 are MGHDK and SYGVNS. This CDR3 region has 12 residues. Trimming pared 4 bases from V and 4 bases from J, leaving 4 bases between. CDR3 nucleotides: TGTGCCAGCAGTGCGAGTAATGAAAAACTGTTTTTT. Protein product: CASSASNEKLFF.

The gene calls are TRBV20-1 and TRBJ1-1; D is perhaps TRBD1 (5 bases). V lost 3 bases to trimming and J lost 3 bases, with 14 bases between them. CDR1 and CDR2 from the germline V gene are DFQATT and SNEGSKA (reference sequence). CDR3 length: 14 amino acids. CDR3 amino acids: CSASEGQRYTEAFF. CDR3 nucleotides: TGCAGTGCTAGTGAGGGGCAGAGATACACTGAAGCTTTCTTT.

The sample holds one count of this clone. The genes are TRBV21-1 and TRBJ1-5; TRBD1 was called by the table and not checked on the DNA. TRBV21-1 is a known pseudogene. The CDR3 is 15 amino acids. The CDR3 protein is CASSPRDRVNQPQHF. The CDR3 DNA is TGTGCCAGCAGCCCCCGGGACAGGGTCAATCAGCCCCAGCATTTT.

The V gene is TRBV29-1, the J gene TRBJ1-5, with D possibly being TRBD1 (5 bases). The CDR3 has 13 amino acids. Germline V gene lookup returns CDR1 SQVTM and CDR2 ANQGSEA. Trimming took off 4 bases at V and 5 bases at J, with 12 bases between the two ends. CDR3 sequence: CSVGAGRDQPQHF. CDR3 DNA sequence: TGCAGCGTTGGGGCAGGGAGGGATCAGCCCCAGCATTTT.

This clone showed up just a few times. The chain employs TRBV14 and TRBJ2-6; tentative D call: TRBD2 (5 bases). V gave up 2 bases and J gave up 6 bases, with 11 bases separating them. This CDR3 has 15 residues. Germline loops: CDR1 SGHDN, CDR2 FVKESK. CDR3 DNA sequence: TGTGCCAGCAGCCAAACTCTCGGGGAGGCCAACGTCCTGACTTTC. This translates into CASSQTLGEANVLTF.

This sequence joins TRBV5-5 and TRBJ1-5; 7 positions agree with TRBD1. CDR3 length: 17 amino acids. V lost 2 bases, J lost 2 bases, and 10 bases stayed unmatched. Germline V lookup: CDR1 SGHKS, CDR2 YYEKEE (reference sequence). The CDR3 loop is CASSLGLGTAGNQPQHF. The CDR3 nucleotides read TGTGCCAGCAGCTTAGGGCTTGGGACAGCAGGCAATCAGCCCCAGCATTTT.

The chain has TRBV5-1 and TRBJ2-2; 7 bases match TRBD2. CDR3 size: 16 residues. CDR1 is SGHRS and CDR2 is YFSETQ in the germline V gene. The junction had 6 bases not matched to a gene; V was cut back by 0 bases and J by 4 bases. CDR3 residues: CASSLVGGGSTGELFF. The DNA for the CDR3 is TGCGCCAGCAGCTTGGTCGGCGGGGGAAGCACCGGGGAGCTGTTTTTT.

The rearrangement joins TRBV12-3 or TRBV12-4 to TRBJ1-1, with D possibly matching TRBD1 (6 bases). The CDR3 consists of 13 residues. V was shortened by 6 bases and J by 2 bases, with 10 bases between the two germline ends. CDR3 DNA sequence: TGTGCCAGCAGACGGACAGACAACACTGAAGCTTTCTTT. Protein: CASRRTDNTEAFF.

The rearrangement uses TRBV29-1 and TRBJ2-1, with D possibly matching TRBD2 (6 bases). This CDR3 spans 13 amino acids. V lost 8 bases and J 5 bases, leaving 16 bases between the germline ends. Germline CDR1 SQVTM, CDR2 ANQGSEA. The DNA of the CDR3 is TGCAGCTACACTGGGTGGGGGGACAATGAGCAGTTCTTC. This translates into CSYTGWGDNEQFF.

CDR3 DNA: TGTGCCAGCAGTTACCCGTTAGGAGGGGGCGCGTATGGCTACACCTTC. It is translated as CASSYPLGGGAYGYTF. The chain recombines TRBV6-5 with TRBJ1-2; the match to TRBD1 covers 7 bases. The CDR3 loop spans 16 amino acids. V gave up 2 bases and J gave up 5 bases; unmatched junction bases: 11. Germline CDR1 is MNHEY and CDR2 is SVGAGI.

This clone occurred once. This rearrangement joins TRBV30 to TRBJ2-7, with 13 bases aligning to TRBD2. The CDR3 has 18 amino acids. Germline loops: CDR1 GTSNPN, CDR2 SVGIG (reference sequence). V was clipped by 2 bases and J by 9 bases; unmatched bases: 19. CDR3 DNA sequence: TGTGCCTGGAGTTTGGTTCGGACTAGCGGGGGCCCTTCGGCGGGGCAGTACTTC. Translating it yields CAWSLVRTSGGPSAGQYF.